One and the same sample provided the 28 T cell receptor beta chains below, sequenced in a study of blood T cell repertoires in COVID-19 (TCRdb year 2020). To prepare the library, the immunoSEQ multiplex PCR assay was applied. As stored in TCRdb, this immuneACCESS dataset retains in-frame rearrangements with V and J assigned. A fraction of the clones does not appear; measured against another copy, unresolved V genes explain less than half of the discrepancy, and the remainder lacks a known reason. The sample yields 150,000 or so clones; around 84% were counted once. Of the sample, about 38% is held by the ten largest clones. The specimen sequenced was peripheral blood. The source of these receptors is a human donor in a cohort sampled during active COVID-19.

The V gene is TRBV15, the J gene TRBJ2-7, with a weak D call TRBD2 (6 bases). The V end was cut by 0 bases, the J end by 7 bases, with 16 bases between. This CDR3 is 15 amino acids long. Germline values: CDR1 LNHNV, CDR2 YYDKDF (reference sequence). The CDR3 sequence: CATSRDGGNEREQYF. CDR3 nucleotide sequence: TGTGCCACCAGCAGAGATGGGGGGAACGAGAGGGAGCAGTACTTC.

The chain uses TRBV9 and TRBJ2-2, with TRBD1 identical over 7 bases. Per germline, CDR1 SGDLS and CDR2 YYNGEE. The CDR3 spans 15 residues. The V and J ends lost 2 bases and 3 bases, in that order; junction bases with no gene match: 4. The CDR3 reads CASSVRGPDTGELFF. CDR3 nucleotide sequence: TGTGCCAGCAGCGTTAGGGGGCCCGACACCGGGGAGCTGTTTTTT.

The rearrangement links TRBV3-1 (or the pseudogene TRBV3-2) to TRBJ2-5, with 11 nucleotides matching TRBD1. The J segment lost 4 bases and the V segment lost 1 base, leaving 5 bases of the junction unmatched. Germline V gene sequence: CDR1 LGHDT, CDR2 YNNKEL (reference sequence). CDR3 length: 16 amino acids. CDR3 in DNA: TGTGCCAGCAGCCAAGCTCGGACAGGGGGCGGAGAGACCCAGTACTTC. It specifies CASSQARTGGGETQYF.

As DNA, the CDR3 is TGTGCCAGCAGCTCCGCGGGTAACCTGCTATTTTCTGGCTACACCTTC. Encoded protein: CASSSAGNLLFSGYTF. The chain carries TRBV5-4 and TRBJ1-2, with D unclear. Germline V gene lookup returns CDR1 SGHNT and CDR2 YYREEE (reference sequence). Trimming cost V 3 bases and J 7 bases, with 22 bases left between them. This CDR3 has 16 residues.

The chain recombines TRBV6-1 with TRBJ2-3, with a possible D match to TRBD2 (6 bases). Germline V CDR1 and CDR2: MNHNS, SASEGT. V was cut by 0 bases and J by 8 bases, with 9 bases left in between. This CDR3 has 13 residues. Here the CDR3 DNA reads TGTGCCAGCAGTGAAGCAGGCGGGACTACGCAGTATTTT. Translation: CASSEAGGTTQYF.

The J gene is TRBJ1-5, the V gene TRBV18; unclear D gene. V was clipped by 3 bases and J by 7 bases, with 16 bases between them. The CDR3 runs to 15 residues. Germline CDR1 and CDR2: KGHSH and LQKENI. CDR3 residues: CASSPGFTPGQPQHF. CDR3 DNA: TGTGCCAGCTCACCGGGGTTTACCCCGGGGCAGCCCCAGCATTTT.

The genes are TRBV11-3 and TRBJ1-3; D might be TRBD1 (6 bases). V lost 5 bases and J lost 7, with 12 bases in between. CDR1 is SGHNT and CDR2 is YENEEA in the germline V gene. The CDR3 spans 13 residues. As DNA, the CDR3 is TGTGCCAGCAGCCAGGGGTCGGGGAACACCATATATTTT. Translation gives CASSQGSGNTIYF.

Only a few counts were recorded for this clone. The rearrangement links TRBV6-1 to TRBJ1-2; possible D gene TRBD1, 5 bases. This CDR3 contains 14 residues. With 2 bases removed from V and 4 bases from J, the gap between germline ends came to 11 bases. Per germline, CDR1 MNHNS and CDR2 SASEGT. The CDR3 loop reads CASSESGEAYGYTF. Here the CDR3 DNA reads TGTGCCAGCAGTGAATCGGGGGAGGCCTATGGCTACACCTTC.

The chain joins TRBV10-3 to TRBJ2-3; TRBD2 matches at 13 bases. The V gene's germline CDR1 is ENHRY and CDR2 SYGVKD. V lost 2 bases, J lost 6 bases, and 5 bases stayed unmatched. This CDR3 region has 16 residues. CDR3 sequence reads: CAISEGLAGERDTQYF. The CDR3 nucleotides are TGTGCCATCAGTGAGGGACTAGCGGGGGAAAGGGATACGCAGTATTTT.

The chain combines TRBV6-1 with TRBJ1-2; D ambiguous. Trimming shortened V by 2 bases and J by 8 bases, and 21 bases separated the two germline ends. Germline CDR1 reads MNHNS; CDR2 reads SASEGT. CDR3 size: 16 residues. The CDR3 region is CASSEYTVDPPGGYTF. For the CDR3, the DNA is TGTGCCAGCAGTGAATATACGGTGGATCCCCCCGGGGGCTACACCTTC.

The chain recombines TRBV10-3 with TRBJ2-7; 10 bases line up with TRBD1. J lost 7 bases, V lost 6 bases, and 9 bases had no gene match. Germline values: CDR1 ENHRY, CDR2 SYGVKD. The CDR3 covers 14 residues. This CDR3 reads CAISRDRGVGEQYF. Written as DNA, the CDR3 is TGTGCCATCAGCCGGGACAGGGGAGTGGGGGAGCAGTACTTC.

V gene TRBV25-1 combines with J gene TRBJ1-2; D possibly corresponds to TRBD1 (6 bases). V was shortened by 3 bases and J by 8 bases, with 28 bases between the two germline ends. Germline CDR1 MGHDK, CDR2 SYGVNS. The CDR3 spans 18 residues. In DNA form, the CDR3 reads TGTGCCAGCAGTGATCTGGAGGGGGGGCGGACCTCCCAGGCGGGCTACACCTTC. Its protein is CASSDLEGGRTSQAGYTF.

This sequence joins TRBV19 and TRBJ2-1; TRBD1 matches 7 bases. The V gene end was trimmed by 9 bases and the J gene end by 4 bases; junction bases not matched to a gene: 9. The CDR3 is 14 residues long. Germline values: CDR1 LNHDA, CDR2 SQIVND (reference sequence). CDR3 coding DNA: TGTGCCAGCCGCATCCGGGACAGTTACAATGAGCAGTTCTTC. As protein: CASRIRDSYNEQFF. The full variable domain, completed using reference TRBV19 and TRBJ2-1, is DGGITQSPKYLFRKEGQNVTLSCEQNLNHDAMYWYRQDPGQGLRLIYYSQIVNDFQKGDIAEGYSVSREKKESFPLTVTSAQKNPTAFYLCASRIRDSYNEQFFGPGTRLTVL.

The CDR3 DNA sequence: TGCGCCAGCAGCTTTCTCGGGGTGCCGTCCTACGAGCAGTACTTC. It translates to CASSFLGVPSYEQYF. This chain links TRBV5-1 with TRBJ2-7; a weak D match, TRBD2 (5 bases). Trimming cost V 2 bases and J 1 base, with 13 bases left between them. The germline gives CDR1 SGHRS, CDR2 YFSETQ. The CDR3 loop spans 15 amino acids. The entire variable domain, with the rest obtained from reference TRBV5-1 and TRBJ2-7, is as follows: KAGVTQTPRYLIKTRGQQVTLSCSPISGHRSVSWYQQTPGQGLQFLFEYFSETQRNKGNFPGRFSGRQFSNSRSEMNVSTLELGDSALYLCASSFLGVPSYEQYFGPGTRLTVT.

V and J are TRBV19 and TRBJ1-5; 7 nucleotides align to TRBD1. Germline V gene lookup returns CDR1 LNHDA and CDR2 SQIVND (reference sequence). The CDR3 totals 15 residues. Trimming at V came to 7 bases and at J to 4 bases, leaving 10 bases not matched to a gene. The CDR3: CASNADRVGNQPQHF. The CDR3 nucleotides are TGTGCCAGTAACGCCGACAGGGTTGGGAATCAGCCCCAGCATTTT.

The chain joins TRBV28 to TRBJ2-7, with 8 bases fitting TRBD2. Germline V gene lookup returns CDR1 MDHEN and CDR2 SYDVKM. The CDR3 is made up of 15 amino acids. The V segment lost 7 bases and the J segment 1 base; nucleotides outside the gene matches: 9. The CDR3 here is CASTAGGGISYEQYF. CDR3 nucleotide sequence: TGTGCCAGCACCGCCGGGGGGGGGATTTCCTACGAGCAGTACTTC.

The CDR3: CAISAVREVGETQYF. CDR3 sequence (DNA): TGTGCCATCAGTGCGGTCAGGGAAGTAGGAGAGACCCAGTACTTC. The rearrangement uses TRBV10-3 and TRBJ2-5; possibly TRBD1 for D (5 bases). There are 15 residues in the CDR3. Trimming stripped 4 bases from V and 4 bases from J, with 16 bases between. Germline values: CDR1 ENHRY, CDR2 SYGVKD.

This clone was recorded a few times. The CDR3 here is CASRRGVNTEAFF. CDR3 DNA: TGTGCCAGCAGGCGGGGCGTGAACACTGAAGCTTTCTTT. V gene TRBV2 combines with J gene TRBJ1-1, with TRBD1 as a possible D gene (5 bases). Germline V gene sequence: CDR1 SNHLY, CDR2 FYNNEI. The CDR3 loop spans 13 amino acids. V lost 6 bases and J lost 0, with 8 bases in between.

V gene TRBV29-1 combines with J gene TRBJ1-6; no definite D call. This CDR3 is built from 14 residues. Trimming shortened V by 4 bases and J by 7 bases, and 14 bases separated the two germline ends. Germline V lookup: CDR1 SQVTM, CDR2 ANQGSEA. For the CDR3, the DNA is TGCAGCGTTGGTGAAGCAAGAGGGAATTCACCCCTCCACTTT. Protein sequence: CSVGEARGNSPLHF.

This chain links TRBV29-1 with TRBJ1-1; possible D gene TRBD1, 6 bases. The CDR3 has 13 residues. Germline-derived CDR1 and CDR2 are SQVTM and ANQGSEA. The V and J ends lost 4 bases and 1 base respectively, with 10 bases between them. As DNA, the CDR3 is TGCAGCGTTGGGCGGACAGCGAACACTGAAGCTTTCTTT. It specifies CSVGRTANTEAFF.

V usage is TRBV30 and J usage is TRBJ2-5, with D possibly matching TRBD2 (5 bases). The germline V gene has CDR1 GTSNPN and CDR2 SVGIG (reference sequence). V lost 4 bases to trimming and J lost 5 bases, with 17 bases between them. The CDR3 consists of 14 residues. The CDR3 coding sequence is TGTGCCTGGAATGAGGCATCCCGAGGGGAGACCCAGTACTTC. Protein sequence: CAWNEASRGETQYF.

This clone was picked up one time. This sequence joins TRBV19 and TRBJ1-2; 9 nucleotides agree with TRBD1. CDR1 is LNHDA, CDR2 SQIVND, per germline (reference sequence). The CDR3 contains 15 residues. J gave up 10 bases and V 3 bases, and 12 bases lay outside the gene matches. The chain's CDR3 is CASSISGTGPQDYTF. CDR3 bases: TGTGCCAGTAGTATCTCCGGGACAGGGCCCCAGGACTACACCTTC.

The chain has TRBV18 and TRBJ2-7; a weak D match, TRBD1 (5 bases). Looked up from germline, CDR1 is KGHSH and CDR2 is LQKENI. V was trimmed by 2 bases and J by 2 bases, leaving 10 bases between them. The CDR3 has 14 amino acids. CDR3 loop: CASSPGQGPYEQYF. The CDR3 DNA follows: TGTGCCAGCTCACCAGGCCAGGGCCCCTACGAGCAGTACTTC.

The chain carries TRBV12-3 or TRBV12-4 and TRBJ2-2, with D possibly matching TRBD1 (5 bases). Trimming stripped 1 base from V and 13 bases from J, with 7 bases between. CDR3 size: 11 residues. In DNA, the CDR3 is TGTGCCAGCAGTTTAGGGGGCGGGCTGTTTTTT. This codes for CASSLGGGLFF.

The gene calls are TRBV19 and TRBJ1-5, with 12 bases that match TRBD1. The CDR3 length is 16 residues. Trimming at V came to 4 bases and at J to 7 bases, leaving 8 bases not matched to a gene. Germline CDR1 LNHDA, CDR2 SQIVND (reference sequence). CDR3 sequence reads: CASSSGTGGARQPQHF. CDR3 nucleotides: TGTGCCAGTAGTAGCGGGACAGGGGGCGCGAGACAGCCCCAGCATTTT.

The chain recombines TRBV28 with TRBJ1-2, with D possibly matching TRBD1 (5 bases). Trimming left V 3 bases short and J 4 bases short, with 12 bases between. The germline V gene has CDR1 MDHEN and CDR2 SYDVKM. The CDR3 loop spans 14 amino acids. This chain's CDR3 is CASSFMGRGYGYTF. The CDR3 DNA reads as TGTGCCAGCAGTTTTATGGGGCGAGGCTATGGCTACACCTTC.

The V gene is TRBV11-1, the J gene TRBJ2-5, with a possible D match to TRBD2 (6 bases). The germline V and J ends were trimmed by 2 bases and 5 bases, with 9 bases remaining between them. CDR3 length: 13 amino acids. CDR1 and CDR2 from the germline V gene are SGHAT and FQDESV (reference sequence). The CDR3 is CASSLRGGETQYF. In nucleotides, the CDR3 is TGTGCCAGCAGCTTACGTGGAGGGGAGACCCAGTACTTC.

The CDR3 sequence: CASSVSGTSLYEQYF. In DNA, the CDR3 is TGTGCCAGTAGTGTTTCCGGGACTAGTCTCTACGAGCAGTACTTC. The V call is TRBV19, the J call TRBJ2-7, with TRBD2 matching 8 bases. V lost 5 bases, J lost 3 bases, and 9 bases stayed unmatched. CDR1 is LNHDA, CDR2 SQIVND, per germline (reference sequence). CDR3 size: 15 residues.